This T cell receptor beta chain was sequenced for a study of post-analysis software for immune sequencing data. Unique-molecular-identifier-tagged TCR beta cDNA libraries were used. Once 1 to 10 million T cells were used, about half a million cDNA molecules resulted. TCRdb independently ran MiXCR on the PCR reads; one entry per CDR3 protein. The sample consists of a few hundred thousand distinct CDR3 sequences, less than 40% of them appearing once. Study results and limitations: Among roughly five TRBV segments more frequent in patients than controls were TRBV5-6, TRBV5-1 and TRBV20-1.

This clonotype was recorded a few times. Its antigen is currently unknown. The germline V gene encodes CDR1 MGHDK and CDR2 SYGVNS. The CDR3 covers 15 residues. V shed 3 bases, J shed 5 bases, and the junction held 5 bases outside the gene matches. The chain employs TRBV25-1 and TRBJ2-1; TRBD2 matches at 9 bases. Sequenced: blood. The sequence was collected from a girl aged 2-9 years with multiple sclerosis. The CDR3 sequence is CASSDPAGGHNEQFF. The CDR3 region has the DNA TGTGCCAGCAGTGACCCAGCGGGAGGACACAATGAGCAGTTCTTC.